Included here is one T cell receptor (beta chain) sequence, with context. Its antigen is currently not known. Base qualities are not at hand, and no much larger clone is one base apart. TCRbeta CDR3 regions were amplified from genomic DNA by means of the immunoSEQ Assay, a bias-controlled multiplex PCR. The study's processing was this. Nucleated cell counts per sample were estimated from amplification of reference gene primers within the assay. Sequence reads were collapsed and filtered to measure the absolute abundance of every unique TCRbeta CDR3 rearrangement. Productive Simpson clonality was computed per sample as the square root of Simpson's diversity index over productive rearrangements. In TCRdb, the immuneACCESS table is reduced to in-frame sequences with V and J assigned. These tables do not hold every clone; where another copy was compared, an unresolved V gene accounts for under half, and the others remain unexplained. The D gene and trimming were derived from the DNA, and the V and J assignments and clone size from that table. In this sample the table shows about 250,000 clones, under 85% of which occur a single time. Roughly 5% of the sample comes from the top ten.

This sample was taken from a study of blood T cell repertoires in COVID-19 (dated by TCRdb to the early 2020s). At the level of the whole study: Collaborator samples came from the United States, Italy and Spain and covered acute and convalescent phases of COVID-19. The dataset comprised deeply sampled blood TCRbeta repertoires from subjects exposed to, actively infected with, or recovered from COVID-19. Nearly every sample came with metadata listing a de-identified subject ID, COVID-19 status, age in years and sex. Where HLA class I and class II types were available, the types were taken from metadata supplied by the sample provider, not from assay-based typing. Samples were obtained from the ongoing ImmuneRACE study (first 160 participants) and from about 1,300 subjects provided by 6 global collaborators. The repertoires were made available in a free public database intended to serve as a resource for research on the immune response to SARS-CoV-2. The prospective study material was composed of cDNA or gDNA derived from T cells, B-cell-depleted T cells, or PBMCs.

V loses 6 bases, J loses 5 bases, and the germline ends lie 10 bases apart. The germline V gene gives CDR1 as WSHSY and CDR2 as SAAADI. Counted from cysteine to phenylalanine, this CDR3 has 13 amino acids. The read is trimmed to its CDR3 DNA, 39 bases read in frame from base 1. Each collaborating institution followed its own protocols to collect whole blood in K2EDTA tubes. For TCRbeta analysis, collaborator samples were shipped as frozen whole blood, as isolated PBMCs, or as DNA extracted from either sample type. The paper as a whole reports these results and caveats: The amount of clinical and demographic metadata varied by source and participant and was provided uncurated.

This TCR was recovered from a human donor in a cohort sampled during active COVID-19. The chain is encoded by TRBV10-2 joined to TRBJ1-4, with the D gene not clear enough to name. The material sequenced was peripheral blood. The CDR3 reads as follows: CASSRGSNEKLFF. The sequenced DNA is TGCGCCAGCAGCCGGGGATCAAATGAAAAACTGTTTTTT.